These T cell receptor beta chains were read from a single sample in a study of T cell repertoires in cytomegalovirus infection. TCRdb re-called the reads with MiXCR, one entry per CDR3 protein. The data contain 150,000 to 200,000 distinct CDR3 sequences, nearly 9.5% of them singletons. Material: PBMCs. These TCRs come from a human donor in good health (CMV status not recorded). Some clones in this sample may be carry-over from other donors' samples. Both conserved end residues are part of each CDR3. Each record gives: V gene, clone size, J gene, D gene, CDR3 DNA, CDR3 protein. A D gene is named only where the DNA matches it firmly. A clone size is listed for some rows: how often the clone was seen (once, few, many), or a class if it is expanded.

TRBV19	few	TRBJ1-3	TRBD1	TGTGCCAGTCGCCGTTGGACAGGGGAAAACACCATATATTTT	CASRRWTGENTIYF
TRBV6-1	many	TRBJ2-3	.	TGTGCCAGCAGTGGACGCTCGGTTGCAGATACGCAGTATTTT	CASSGRSVADTQYF
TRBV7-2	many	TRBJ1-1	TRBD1	TGTGCCAGCAGTTTAAAAAACAGGGGCCAGAACACTGAAGCTTTCTTT	CASSLKNRGQNTEAFF
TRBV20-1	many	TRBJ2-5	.	TGCAGTGCTAGCCGGTTTGGCGGTCGGCAAGAGACCCAGTACTTC	CSASRFGGRQETQYF
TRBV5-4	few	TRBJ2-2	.	TGTGCCAGCAGCTTTTCCCCGGGGACGAACACCGGGGAGCTGTTTTTT	CASSFSPGTNTGELFF
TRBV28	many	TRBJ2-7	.	TGTGCCACCATCATCGGGGGAGAGTACGAGCAGTACTTC	CATIIGGEYEQYF
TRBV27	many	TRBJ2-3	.	TGTGCCAGCAGTTTATCCCCTAGCAGCCCCACAGATACGCAGTATTTT	CASSLSPSSPTDTQYF
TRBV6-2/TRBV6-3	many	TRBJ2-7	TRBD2	TGTGCCAGCAACGACGGGGGGGCCCACGAGCAGTACTTC	CASNDGGAHEQYF
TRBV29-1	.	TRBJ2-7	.	TGCAGCGTAGCGAAGAGGGTAGAATCGGGCGAGCAGTACTTC	CSVAKRVESGEQYF
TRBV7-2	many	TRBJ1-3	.	TGTGCCAGCAGCCGACGGAGAGCCGCCGAGGGCTCTGGAAACACCATATATTTT	CASSRRRAAEGSGNTIYF
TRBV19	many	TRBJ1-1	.	TGTGCCAGTACCACTAACCTGGCTGAAGCTTTCTTT	CASTTNLAEAFF
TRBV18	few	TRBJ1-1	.	TGTGCCAGCTCACCCAATGGGGCTGAAGCTTTCTTT	CASSPNGAEAFF
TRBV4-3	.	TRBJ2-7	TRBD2	TGCGCCAGCAGCCAAGGGACTAGCACCTACGAGCAGTACTTC	CASSQGTSTYEQYF
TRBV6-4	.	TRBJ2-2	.	TGTGCCAGCAGCGCCGCGAACACCGGGGAGCTGTTTTTT	CASSAANTGELFF
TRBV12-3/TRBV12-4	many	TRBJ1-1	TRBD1	TGTGCCAGCAGGACAGGGGCTAACACTGAAGCTTTCTTT	CASRTGANTEAFF
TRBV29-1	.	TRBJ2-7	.	TGCAGCGGCCTAGCCGAGGGCGTTCAGCAGTACTTC	CSGLAEGVQQYF
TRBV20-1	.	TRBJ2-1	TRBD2	TGCAGTGCCCAGACTAGCACGCAGTTCTTC	CSAQTSTQFF
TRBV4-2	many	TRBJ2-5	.	TGTGCCAGCAGCCAAGGGGGGACGGTGAAAGAGACCCAGTACTTC	CASSQGGTVKETQYF
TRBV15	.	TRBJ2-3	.	TGTGCCACCAGCGTCGGGGGCTCAGATACGCAGTATTTT	CATSVGGSDTQYF
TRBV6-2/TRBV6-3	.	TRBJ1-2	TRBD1	TGTGCCAGCACCGACTTACAGGGGAAGGACTATGGCTACACCTTC	CASTDLQGKDYGYTF
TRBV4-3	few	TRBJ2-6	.	TGCGCCAGCAGCCAAGATCCCTACTCTGGGGCCAACGTCCTGACTTTC	CASSQDPYSGANVLTF
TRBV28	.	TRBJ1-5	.	TGTGCCAGCAGTCTTGTACGGAACAATCAGCCCCAGCATTTT	CASSLVRNNQPQHF
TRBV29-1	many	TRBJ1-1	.	TGCAGCGTTGTGGGGGTTGTGAACACTGAAGCTTTCTTT	CSVVGVVNTEAFF
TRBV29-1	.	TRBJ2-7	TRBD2	TGCAGCGTTGCCATCGGACTAGTAACCTACGAGCAGTACTTC	CSVAIGLVTYEQYF
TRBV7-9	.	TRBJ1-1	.	TGTGCCAGCAGCGACGCCGCGGGCCCATACACTGAAGCTTTCTTT	CASSDAAGPYTEAFF
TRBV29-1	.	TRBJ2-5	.	TGCAGCGTTGTTGGTGACTCCGACGGCTTCCAAGAGACCCAGTACTTC	CSVVGDSDGFQETQYF
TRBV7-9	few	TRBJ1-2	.	TGTGCCACCCCGGGGCAGCGCTATGGCTACACCTTC	CATPGQRYGYTF
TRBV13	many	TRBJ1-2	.	TGTGCCAGCAGCTTACCCGAAACTAGTACCTACACCTTC	CASSLPETSTYTF
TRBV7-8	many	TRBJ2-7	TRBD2	TGTGCCAGCAGCTTAGCCAGACTAACTAGCGGACTCTCCTACGAGCAGTACTTC	CASSLARLTSGLSYEQYF